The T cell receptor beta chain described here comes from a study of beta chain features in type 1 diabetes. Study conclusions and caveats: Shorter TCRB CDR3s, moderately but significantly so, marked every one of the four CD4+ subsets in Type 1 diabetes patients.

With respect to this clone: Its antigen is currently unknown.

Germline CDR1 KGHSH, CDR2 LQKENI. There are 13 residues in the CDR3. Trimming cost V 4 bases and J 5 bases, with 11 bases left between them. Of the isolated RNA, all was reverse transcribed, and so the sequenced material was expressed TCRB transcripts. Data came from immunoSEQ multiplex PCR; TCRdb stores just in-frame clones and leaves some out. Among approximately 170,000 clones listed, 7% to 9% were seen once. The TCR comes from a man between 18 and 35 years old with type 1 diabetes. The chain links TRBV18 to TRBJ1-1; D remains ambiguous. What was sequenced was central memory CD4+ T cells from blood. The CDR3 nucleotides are TGTGCCAGCTCACTACAGACATATACTGAAGCTTTCTTT. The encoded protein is CASSLQTYTEAFF.